Detailed here is one T cell receptor beta chain. Its antigen is not known. This specimen belongs to a study of CD8 T cells in Susac syndrome. Turning to the study itself: Clinically active disease was present in six of the sequenced Susac syndrome patients. Eight of these patients were in remission. The Susac syndrome patients were therapy-naive, on corticosteroids, or on intravenous immunoglobulin alone at blood draw. Findings of the study overall: Where Susac syndrome CD4+ T cell repertoires were concerned, no clonal expansion was evident.

An amount of RNA that ranged from roughly 0.5 to 1 ug was reverse transcribed with random hexamers. Amplification of TCR beta CDR3 used immunoSEQ multiplex PCR across 54 Vbeta and 13 Jbeta. TCRdb processed the immunoSEQ multiplex PCR reads anew with MiXCR; each CDR3 protein has one entry. Here the sample spans around 170,000 distinct CDR3 sequences, approximately 95% being singletons. The CDR3 is 17 amino acids. CDR1 and CDR2 from the germline V gene are SEHNR and FQNEAQ (reference sequence). V shed 2 bases and J 1 base; nucleotides not matched to a gene: 5. The origin of this receptor is a human donor with Susac syndrome. The chain combines TRBV7-9 with TRBJ2-6; 7 bases line up with TRBD1. Sequencing was carried out using CD4+ T cells from PBMCs. CDR3: CASSLYRGGSGANVLTF. The CDR3 nucleotides read TGTGCCAGCAGCTTATACAGGGGCGGGTCTGGGGCCAACGTCCTGACTTTC.